The 28 T cell receptor beta chains presented below share a single source sample, sequenced in a study of control samples from healthy donors and cancer patients. Measured with immunoSEQ multiplex PCR; TCRdb has only the in-frame clones, and not every one. The sample records 120,000 or so clones, more than 75% being singletons. Sequencing input: blood. The source is a man younger than 35 in good health.

The V call is TRBV29-1, the J call TRBJ2-3, with D tentatively TRBD1 (5 bases). Trimming shortened V by 7 bases and J by 3 bases, and 20 bases separated the two germline ends. CDR1 is SQVTM, CDR2 ANQGSEA, per germline. This CDR3 has 15 amino acids. The CDR3 protein is CSALESKGYTDTQYF. CDR3 bases: TGCAGCGCCTTAGAATCCAAGGGGTATACAGATACGCAGTATTTT.

The chain has TRBV6-5 and TRBJ2-5; D may be TRBD1 or TRBD2 (7 bases each). The CDR3 contains 11 residues. Germline assignment: CDR1 MNHEY and CDR2 SVGAGI. The DNA of the CDR3 is TGTGCAGCGGGACAGCAAGAGACCCAGTACTTC. Amino acid sequence: CAAGQQETQYF.

V usage is TRBV9 and J usage is TRBJ2-6; D may be TRBD2 (5 bases). Germline V gene lookup returns CDR1 SGDLS and CDR2 YYNGEE. V was pared by 0 bases and J by 3 bases, with 13 bases between. CDR3 length: 17 amino acids. The CDR3 reads CASSVALGGLGANVLTF. CDR3 nucleotides: TGTGCCAGCAGCGTAGCTTTAGGAGGCCTTGGGGCCAACGTCCTGACTTTC.

The chain carries TRBV5-1 and TRBJ2-5, with D perhaps matching TRBD2 (6 bases). The V end was cut by 3 bases, the J end by 1 base, with 16 bases between. Germline V gene sequence: CDR1 SGHRS, CDR2 YFSETQ. The CDR3 has 16 amino acids. CDR3 sequence (DNA): TGCGCCAGCAGCTCCTATGCGGGAATAGGCCAAGAGACCCAGTACTTC. It codes for CASSSYAGIGQETQYF.

This sequence joins TRBV5-1 and TRBJ1-3; D is possibly TRBD1 (6 bases). V was shortened by 2 bases and J by 0 bases, with 12 bases between the two germline ends. The CDR3 has 16 residues. Germline loops: CDR1 SGHRS, CDR2 YFSETQ. DNA for the CDR3: TGCGCCAGCAGCTTAAGGGGGGCCATCTCTGGAAACACCATATATTTT. Translated, it gives CASSLRGAISGNTIYF.

This chain links TRBV5-1 with TRBJ2-2; the match to TRBD1 covers 9 bases. There are 14 residues in the CDR3. J lost 5 bases, V lost 4 bases, and 3 bases had no gene match. From germline, CDR1 is SGHRS and CDR2 YFSETQ. In DNA form, the CDR3 reads TGCGCCAGCAGCCCTGACAGGGGGACCGGGGAGCTGTTTTTT. It codes for CASSPDRGTGELFF.

This clone came up once. This rearrangement joins TRBV21-1 to TRBJ2-5; the DNA was not compared with TRBD2, the D call given in the table. TRBV21-1 is described as a pseudogene. The CDR3 is 17 amino acids. The CDR3 DNA is TGTGCCAGCAGTCAACATACCACTAGCGGTTCTCAAGAGACCCAGTACTTC. Encoded protein: CASSQHTTSGSQETQYF.

By share of the sample, this clone is medium-sized. The rearrangement joins TRBV5-1 to TRBJ2-2; D remains ambiguous. Trimming shortened V by 5 bases and J by 8 bases, and 13 bases separated the two germline ends. The CDR3 has 13 residues. The germline gives CDR1 SGHRS, CDR2 YFSETQ. Here the CDR3 DNA reads TGCGCCAGCAGTCCCCAACCTTTGGGGGAGCTGTTTTTT. Translated: CASSPQPLGELFF.

CDR3 protein: CASSDSGTSDTDTQYF. The CDR3 DNA reads as TGTGCCAGCAGTGACTCCGGGACTAGCGACACAGATACGCAGTATTTT. This chain connects TRBV6-4 to TRBJ2-3, with 10 bases fitting TRBD2. V shed 0 bases, J shed 2 bases, and the junction held 2 bases outside the gene matches. Germline CDR1 reads MRHNA; CDR2 reads SNTAGT. The CDR3 runs 16 residues.

J is TRBJ1-1 and V is TRBV6-5; D gene unclear. The germline V gene encodes CDR1 MNHEY and CDR2 SVGAGI. The CDR3 contains 15 residues. Trimming took off 8 bases at V and 5 bases at J, with 21 bases between the two ends. CDR3 in amino acids: CASQRGISSGTEAFF. The CDR3 region has the DNA TGTGCCAGCCAGCGAGGGATTTCCTCGGGAACTGAAGCTTTCTTT.

CDR3 bases: TGTGCCAGCAGCTCCGCCCAGAAGAAGACAGTCGAAGCTTTCTTT. Its translation: CASSSAQKKTVEAFF. The rearrangement links TRBV28 to TRBJ1-1, with D perhaps TRBD1 (5 bases). CDR3 size: 15 residues. CDR1 is MDHEN and CDR2 is SYDVKM in the germline V gene. Trimming took off 6 bases at V and 8 bases at J, with 22 bases between the two ends.

As to this clone: At one end the junction does not follow the germline gene, possibly because of a read error. The chain carries TRBV7-9 and TRBJ2-4; a weak D match, TRBD2 (6 bases). CDR1 is SEHNR and CDR2 is FQNEAQ in the germline V gene (reference sequence). The CDR3 is made up of 14 amino acids. The CDR3 nucleotides read TGTGCCAGCACCCTACCAACTGGGGGAGGCATTCAGTGCTTC. Its protein is CASTLPTGGGIQCF.

J is TRBJ1-2 and V is TRBV28, with a tentative D call TRBD1 (5 bases). CDR1 is MDHEN and CDR2 is SYDVKM in the germline V gene. The CDR3 has 12 residues. Between the trimmed V and J ends, which lost 5 bases and 4 bases, there was a span of 8 bases. The CDR3 is CASSRGTYGYTF. In DNA, the CDR3 is TGTGCCAGCAGTCGGGGGACCTATGGCTACACCTTC.

This clone was picked up a small number of times. The V call is TRBV7-3, the J call TRBJ1-1; D unresolved. Trimming pared 5 bases from V and 6 bases from J, leaving 10 bases between. Germline V gives CDR1 SGHTA, CDR2 FQGTGA. CDR3 length: 12 residues. The CDR3 region has the DNA TGTGCCAGCAGCATCCCCGGGGCTGAAGCTTTCTTT. Amino acid sequence: CASSIPGAEAFF.

The chain is built from TRBV5-1 and TRBJ2-7; D uncertain. The V end lost 4 bases, the J end lost 4 bases, and 18 bases lay between the germline ends. The CDR3 runs 15 residues. CDR1 is SGHRS and CDR2 is YFSETQ in the germline V gene. Written as DNA, the CDR3 is TGCGCCAGCAGCGTAACTGGAGCCGCCAGGTACGAGCAGTACTTC. Translating gives CASSVTGAARYEQYF.

The chain is built from TRBV6-1 and TRBJ2-3; D is ambiguous. Germline V CDR1 and CDR2: MNHNS, SASEGT. This CDR3 contains 12 residues. Deletions cut 2 bases from V and 4 bases from J, with 4 bases between. DNA of the CDR3: TGTGCCAGCAGTGAAATGGCAGATACGCAGTATTTT. Amino acid sequence: CASSEMADTQYF.

This chain joins TRBV6-4 and TRBJ1-3, with D hard to call. Germline CDR1 and CDR2: MRHNA and SNTAGT. The CDR3 contains 16 residues. Trimming left V 5 bases short and J 0 bases short, with 14 bases between. CDR3 sequence: CASSKIGRSSGNTIYF. The CDR3 region has the DNA TGTGCCAGCAGTAAAATCGGACGGTCCTCTGGAAACACCATATATTTT.

This clone was picked up one time. The CDR3 loop reads CASSQDLGQGAESEKLFF. DNA of the CDR3: TGTGCCAGCAGCCAAGATCTGGGACAGGGTGCGGAGAGTGAAAAACTGTTTTTT. This sequence joins TRBV14 and TRBJ1-4, with 9 bases matching TRBD1. J gave up 7 bases and V 0 bases, and 12 bases lay outside the gene matches. Germline CDR1 SGHDN, CDR2 FVKESK. This CDR3 is 18 amino acids long.

The CDR3 protein is CASSLRRDVEAFF. CDR3 coding DNA: TGTGCCAGCAGCTTGAGACGGGACGTTGAAGCTTTCTTT. This chain joins TRBV11-2 and TRBJ1-1, with D maybe TRBD1 (5 bases). The CDR3 consists of 13 residues. Trimming left V 3 bases short and J 7 bases short, with 12 bases between. CDR1 SGHAT and CDR2 FQNNGV come from the germline V gene.

This clone came up once. This chain uses TRBV7-2 with TRBJ2-2; D may be TRBD2 (6 bases). The CDR3 runs to 15 residues. Germline V lookup: CDR1 SGHTA, CDR2 FQGNSA. V lost 1 base to trimming and J lost 5 bases, with 11 bases between them. The CDR3: CASSLGRRGTGELFF. For the CDR3, the DNA is TGTGCCAGCAGCTTAGGAAGGCGGGGAACCGGGGAGCTGTTTTTT.

The CDR3 DNA is TGTGCCAGCAGCGTAGGTAGGGGGGAGTACGAGCAGTACTTC. It translates to CASSVGRGEYEQYF. The gene calls are TRBV9 and TRBJ2-7, with D possibly called TRBD1 or TRBD2 (6 bases each). This CDR3 comprises 14 residues. The germline V and J ends were trimmed by 0 bases and 4 bases, with 11 bases remaining between them. Per germline, CDR1 SGDLS and CDR2 YYNGEE. The full variable domain, completed using reference TRBV9 and TRBJ2-7, is DSGVTQTPKHLITATGQRVTLRCSPRSGDLSVYWYQQSLDQGLQFLIQYYNGEERAKGNILERFSAQQFPDLHSELNLSSLELGDSALYFCASSVGRGEYEQYFGPGTRLTVT.

The genes are TRBV3-1 (or the pseudogene TRBV3-2) and TRBJ2-1; TRBD2 matches 8 bases. Germline loops: CDR1 LGHDT, CDR2 YNNKEL (reference sequence). The trim removed 0 bases at V and 7 bases at J, leaving 5 bases unmatched. This CDR3 has 15 residues. In DNA form, the CDR3 reads TGTGCCAGCAGCCAAGAAGCGGGAGTGTTAAATGAGCAGTTCTTC. It codes for CASSQEAGVLNEQFF.

The chain recombines TRBV28 with TRBJ1-2, with D perhaps TRBD1 (5 bases). This CDR3 has 13 amino acids. The V gene's germline CDR1 is MDHEN and CDR2 SYDVKM. The ends were cut back, 6 bases at V and 4 bases at J, with 12 bases in the middle. CDR3 amino acids: CASRSWDGYGYTF. As DNA, the CDR3 is TGTGCCAGCAGATCTTGGGACGGCTATGGCTACACCTTC.

With regard to this clone: The sample contains more than one DNA sequence encoding this CDR3. V and J are TRBV7-3 and TRBJ2-3, with D unclear. The CDR3 runs to 12 residues. Trimming took 5 bases from V and 5 from J, leaving 8 bases between them. Germline V lookup: CDR1 SGHTA, CDR2 FQGTGA. The CDR3 sequence is CASSPPGDTQYF. The CDR3 region has the DNA TGTGCCAGCAGCCCGCCGGGAGATACGCAGTATTTT.

This chain links TRBV28 with TRBJ1-4; TRBD1 is a possible D gene (5 bases). Germline V CDR1 and CDR2: MDHEN, SYDVKM. Trimming pared 6 bases from V and 8 bases from J, leaving 16 bases between. The CDR3 runs 14 residues. As DNA, the CDR3 is TGTGCCAGCAGCCAAGGGGACTGGGAGGAAAAACTGTTTTTT. Translating it yields CASSQGDWEEKLFF. The variable domain in full, with the rest retrieved from reference TRBV28 and TRBJ1-4, is DVKVTQSSRYLVKRTGEKVFLECVQDMDHENMFWYRQDPGLGLRLIYFSYDVKMKEKGDIPEGYSVSREKKERFSLILESASTNQTSMYLCASSQGDWEEKLFFGSGTQLSVL.

This clone is medium-sized. The CDR3 here is CASSRLPQPQHF. In nucleotides, the CDR3 is TGTGCCAGCAGCCGTCTCCCTCAGCCCCAGCATTTT. The chain employs TRBV28 and TRBJ1-5; D not certain. The V end was cut by 6 bases, the J end by 6 bases, with 9 bases between. Germline V gene lookup returns CDR1 MDHEN and CDR2 SYDVKM. The CDR3 contains 12 residues. Looking up the rest from reference TRBV28 and TRBJ1-5 gives the full variable domain: DVKVTQSSRYLVKRTGEKVFLECVQDMDHENMFWYRQDPGLGLRLIYFSYDVKMKEKGDIPEGYSVSREKKERFSLILESASTNQTSMYLCASSRLPQPQHFGDGTRLSIL.

V and J are TRBV3-1 (or the pseudogene TRBV3-2) and TRBJ2-6; D is perhaps TRBD1 (6 bases). V was shortened by 5 bases and J by 4 bases, with 12 bases between the two germline ends. The CDR3 loop spans 15 amino acids. CDR1 and CDR2 from the germline V gene are LGHDT and YNNKEL (reference sequence). The DNA of the CDR3 is TGTGCCAGCAGCTACACAGGGATCGGGGCCAACGTCCTGACTTTC. This encodes CASSYTGIGANVLTF.

The chain employs TRBV7-2 and TRBJ1-2; D is unclear. The CDR3 loop spans 13 amino acids. The V end lost 5 bases, the J end lost 7 bases, and 14 bases lay between the germline ends. In germline, CDR1 is SGHTA, CDR2 FQGNSA. The CDR3 region has the DNA TGTGCCAGCAGCGAGGACGGAGTAGGTGGCTACACCTTC. This sequence encodes CASSEDGVGGYTF.